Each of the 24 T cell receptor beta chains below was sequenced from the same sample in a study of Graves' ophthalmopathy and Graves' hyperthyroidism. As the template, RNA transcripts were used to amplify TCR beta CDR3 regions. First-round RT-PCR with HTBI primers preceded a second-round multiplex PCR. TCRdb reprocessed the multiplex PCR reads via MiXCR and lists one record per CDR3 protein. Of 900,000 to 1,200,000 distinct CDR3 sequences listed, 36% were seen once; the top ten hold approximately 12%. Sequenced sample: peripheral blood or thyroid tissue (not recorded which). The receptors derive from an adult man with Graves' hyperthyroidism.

CDR3 sequence reads: CASSQDDGAISYEQYF. The CDR3 nucleotides read TGTGCCAGCAGCCAAGATGACGGGGCCATCTCCTACGAGCAGTACTTC. V and J are TRBV14 and TRBJ2-7; either TRBD1 or TRBD2 may fit D (5 bases each). Trimming pared 0 bases from V and 0 bases from J, leaving 12 bases between. The V gene's germline CDR1 is SGHDN and CDR2 FVKESK. The CDR3 totals 16 residues.

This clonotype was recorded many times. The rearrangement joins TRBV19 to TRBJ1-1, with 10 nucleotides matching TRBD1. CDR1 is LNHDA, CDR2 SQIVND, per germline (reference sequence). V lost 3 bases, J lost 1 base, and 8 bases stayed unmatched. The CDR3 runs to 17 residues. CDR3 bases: TGTGCCAGTAGTATTAGGGGGACAGGGGCTAAGAACACTGAAGCTTTCTTT. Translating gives CASSIRGTGAKNTEAFF. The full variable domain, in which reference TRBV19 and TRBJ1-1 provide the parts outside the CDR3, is DGGITQSPKYLFRKEGQNVTLSCEQNLNHDAMYWYRQDPGQGLRLIYYSQIVNDFQKGDIAEGYSVSREKKESFPLTVTSAQKNPTAFYLCASSIRGTGAKNTEAFFGQGTRLTVV.

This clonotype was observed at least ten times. CDR3: CASSSILGQGHGYTF. The CDR3 bases are TGTGCCAGCAGCTCTATCCTCGGGCAAGGCCATGGCTACACCTTC. V and J are TRBV5-6 and TRBJ1-2; no clear D. The CDR3 loop spans 15 amino acids. V was pared by 3 bases and J by 6 bases, with 18 bases between. Germline V lookup: CDR1 SGHDT, CDR2 YYEEEE.

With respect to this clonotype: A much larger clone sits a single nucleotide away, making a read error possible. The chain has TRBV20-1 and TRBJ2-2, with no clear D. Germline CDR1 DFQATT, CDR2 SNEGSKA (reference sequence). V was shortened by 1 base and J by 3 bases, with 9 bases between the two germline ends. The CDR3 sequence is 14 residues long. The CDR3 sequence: CSARGSADTGELFF. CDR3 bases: TGCAGTGCTAGAGGTTCTGCGGACACCGGGGAGCTGTTTTTT.

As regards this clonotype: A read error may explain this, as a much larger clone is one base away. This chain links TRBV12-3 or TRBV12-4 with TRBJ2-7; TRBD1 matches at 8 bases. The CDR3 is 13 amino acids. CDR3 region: CATNRQGSYGQYF. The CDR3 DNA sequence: TGTGCCACCAATAGACAGGGGTCCTACGGGCAGTACTTC.

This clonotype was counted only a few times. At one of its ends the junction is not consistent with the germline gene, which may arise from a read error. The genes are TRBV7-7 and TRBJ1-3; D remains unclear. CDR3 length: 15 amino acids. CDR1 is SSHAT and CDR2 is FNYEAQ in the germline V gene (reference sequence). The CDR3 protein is CASSLLSPSGNTIYF. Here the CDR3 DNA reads TGTGCTAGCAGCTTATTATCACCCTCTGGAAACACCATATATTTT.

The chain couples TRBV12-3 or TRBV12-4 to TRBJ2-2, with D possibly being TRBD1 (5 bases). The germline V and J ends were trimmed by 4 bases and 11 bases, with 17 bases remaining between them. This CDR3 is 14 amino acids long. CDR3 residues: CASSSPRVLVELFF. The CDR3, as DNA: TGTGCCAGCAGTTCCCCCAGGGTTTTGGTCGAGCTGTTTTTT.

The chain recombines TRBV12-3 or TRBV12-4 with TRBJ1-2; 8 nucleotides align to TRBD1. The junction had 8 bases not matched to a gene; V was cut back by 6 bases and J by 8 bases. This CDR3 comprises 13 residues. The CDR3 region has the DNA TGTGCCAGCAGAGTAGACAGGGGTGAAGGCTACACCTTC. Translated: CASRVDRGEGYTF.

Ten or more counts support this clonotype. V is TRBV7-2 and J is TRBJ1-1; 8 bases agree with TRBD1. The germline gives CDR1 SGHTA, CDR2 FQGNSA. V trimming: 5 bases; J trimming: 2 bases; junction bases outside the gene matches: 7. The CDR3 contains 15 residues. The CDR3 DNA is TGTGCCAGCAGCCCGTCTACAGGGGGAAACACTGAAGCTTTCTTT. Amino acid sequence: CASSPSTGGNTEAFF.

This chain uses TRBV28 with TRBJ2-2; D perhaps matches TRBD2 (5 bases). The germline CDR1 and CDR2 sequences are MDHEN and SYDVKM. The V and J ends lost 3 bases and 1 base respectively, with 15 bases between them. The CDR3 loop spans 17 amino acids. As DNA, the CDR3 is TGTGCCAGCAGTTTCCTAGGCGGGCAGCAGAACACCGGGGAGCTGTTTTTT. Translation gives CASSFLGGQQNTGELFF.

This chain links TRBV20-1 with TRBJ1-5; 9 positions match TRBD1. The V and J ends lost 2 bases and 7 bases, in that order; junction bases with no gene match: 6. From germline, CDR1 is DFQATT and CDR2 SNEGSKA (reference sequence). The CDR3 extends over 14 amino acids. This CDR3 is CSARSDRGRQPQHF. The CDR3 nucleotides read TGCAGTGCTAGATCGGACAGGGGTAGGCAGCCCCAGCATTTT.

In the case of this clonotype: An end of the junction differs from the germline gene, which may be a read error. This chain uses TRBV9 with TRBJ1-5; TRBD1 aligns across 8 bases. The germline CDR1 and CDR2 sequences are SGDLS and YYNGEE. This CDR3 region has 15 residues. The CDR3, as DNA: TGCGCCAGCAGCCAAGAAGGGGCAGGGGGCCAGCCCCAGCATTTT. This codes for CASSQEGAGGQPQHF.

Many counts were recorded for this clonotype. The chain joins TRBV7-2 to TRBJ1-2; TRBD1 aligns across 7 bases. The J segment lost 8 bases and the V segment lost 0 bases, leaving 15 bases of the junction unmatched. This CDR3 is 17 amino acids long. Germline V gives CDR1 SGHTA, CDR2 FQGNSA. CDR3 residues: CASSLARQGWRAGGYTF. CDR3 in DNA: TGTGCCAGCAGCTTAGCCCGACAGGGATGGAGGGCGGGAGGCTACACCTTC.

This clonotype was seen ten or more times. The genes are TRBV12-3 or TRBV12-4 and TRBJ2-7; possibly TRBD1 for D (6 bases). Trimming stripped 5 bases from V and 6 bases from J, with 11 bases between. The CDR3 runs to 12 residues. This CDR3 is CASSLQGREQYF. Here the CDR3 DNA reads TGTGCCAGCAGTCTTCAGGGGCGCGAGCAGTACTTC.

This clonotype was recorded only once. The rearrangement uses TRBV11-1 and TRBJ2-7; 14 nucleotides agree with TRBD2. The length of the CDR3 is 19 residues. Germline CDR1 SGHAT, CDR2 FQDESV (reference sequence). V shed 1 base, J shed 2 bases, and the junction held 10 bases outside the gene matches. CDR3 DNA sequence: TGTGCCAGCAGCTTAGATGTGGGGACTAGCGGGGGCCAAACCTACGAGCAGTACTTC. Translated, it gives CASSLDVGTSGGQTYEQYF.

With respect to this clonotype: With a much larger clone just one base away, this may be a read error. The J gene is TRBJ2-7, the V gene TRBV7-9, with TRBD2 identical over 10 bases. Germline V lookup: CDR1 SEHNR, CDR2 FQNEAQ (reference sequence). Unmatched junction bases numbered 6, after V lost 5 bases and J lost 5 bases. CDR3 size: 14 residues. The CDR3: CASSPLSGGDEQYF. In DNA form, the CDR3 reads TGTGCCAGCAGCCCCCTAAGCGGGGGGGACGAGCAGTACTTC. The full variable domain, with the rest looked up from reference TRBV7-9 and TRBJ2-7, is DTGVSQNPRHKITKRGQNVTFRCDPISEHNRLYWYRQTLGQGPEFLTYFQNEAQLEKSRLLSDRFSAERPKGSFSTLEIQRTEQGDSAMYLCASSPLSGGDEQYFGPGTRLTVT.

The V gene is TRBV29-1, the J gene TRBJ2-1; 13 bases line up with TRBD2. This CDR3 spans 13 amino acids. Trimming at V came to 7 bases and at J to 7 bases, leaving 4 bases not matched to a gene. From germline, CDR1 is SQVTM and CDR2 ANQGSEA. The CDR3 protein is CSEGTSGENEQFF. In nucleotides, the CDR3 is TGCAGCGAAGGGACTAGCGGGGAAAATGAGCAGTTCTTC.

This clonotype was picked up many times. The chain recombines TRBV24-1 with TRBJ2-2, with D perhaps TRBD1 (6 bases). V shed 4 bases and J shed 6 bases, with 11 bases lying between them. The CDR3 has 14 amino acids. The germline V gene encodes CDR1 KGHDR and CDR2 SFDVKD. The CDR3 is CATSEHRVAGELFF. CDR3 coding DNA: TGTGCCACCAGTGAACACAGGGTCGCCGGGGAGCTGTTTTTT.

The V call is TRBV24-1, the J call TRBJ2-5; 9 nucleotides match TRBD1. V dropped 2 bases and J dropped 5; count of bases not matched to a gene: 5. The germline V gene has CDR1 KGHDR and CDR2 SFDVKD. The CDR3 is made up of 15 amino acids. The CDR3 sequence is CATSDYRGLQETQYF. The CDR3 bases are TGTGCCACCAGTGATTACAGGGGGCTGCAGGAGACCCAGTACTTC.

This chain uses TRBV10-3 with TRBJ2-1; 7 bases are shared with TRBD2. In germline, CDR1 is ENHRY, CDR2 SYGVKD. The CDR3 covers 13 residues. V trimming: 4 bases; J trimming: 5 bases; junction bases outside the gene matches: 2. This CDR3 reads CAISGLADNEQFF. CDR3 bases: TGTGCCATCAGTGGTCTAGCGGACAATGAGCAGTTCTTC.

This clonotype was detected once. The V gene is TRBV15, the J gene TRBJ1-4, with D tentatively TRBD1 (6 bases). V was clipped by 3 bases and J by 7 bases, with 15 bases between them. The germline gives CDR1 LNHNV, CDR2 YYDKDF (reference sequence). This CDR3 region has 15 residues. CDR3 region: CATSSPLGGPEKLFF. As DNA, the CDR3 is TGTGCCACCAGCAGCCCTCTAGGGGGGCCTGAAAAACTGTTTTTT.

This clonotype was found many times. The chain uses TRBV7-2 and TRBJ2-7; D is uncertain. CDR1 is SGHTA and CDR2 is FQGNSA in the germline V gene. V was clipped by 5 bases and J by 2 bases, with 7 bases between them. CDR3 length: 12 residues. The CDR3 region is CASSHSPYEQYF. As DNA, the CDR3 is TGTGCCAGCAGCCACAGCCCCTACGAGCAGTACTTC. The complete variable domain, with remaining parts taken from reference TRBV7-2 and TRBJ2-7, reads GAGVSQSPSNKVTEKGKDVELRCDPISGHTALYWYRQSLGQGLEFLIYFQGNSAPDKSGLPSDRFSAERTGGSVSTLTIQRTQQEDSAVYLCASSHSPYEQYFGPGTRLTVT.

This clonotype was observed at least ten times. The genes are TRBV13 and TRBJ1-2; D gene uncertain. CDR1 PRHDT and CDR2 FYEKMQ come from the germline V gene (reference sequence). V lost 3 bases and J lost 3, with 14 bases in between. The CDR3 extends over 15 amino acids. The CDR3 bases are TGTGCCAGCAGCTTGCGGAACGTTAATGACTATGGCTACACCTTC. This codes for CASSLRNVNDYGYTF.

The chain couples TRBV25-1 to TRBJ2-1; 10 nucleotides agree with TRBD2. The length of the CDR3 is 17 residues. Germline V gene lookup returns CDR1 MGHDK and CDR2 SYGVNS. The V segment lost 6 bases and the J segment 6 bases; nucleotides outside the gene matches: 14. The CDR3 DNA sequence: TGTGCCAGCAGCGACAGGGTGCTAGCGGGAGCTACCAATGAGCAGTTCTTC. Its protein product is CASSDRVLAGATNEQFF.